Given below is one T cell receptor (beta chain) in context. Germline V gene sequence: CDR1 SNHLY, CDR2 FYNNEI. This CDR3 contains 15 residues. Trimming cost V 2 bases and J 0 bases, with 9 bases left between them. This entry belongs to a study of cytomegalovirus exposure and HLA in healthy donors. Nominal health characterized the donors when sampled, though unrecorded immune exposures were likely. This PCR relied on a set of 60 Vbeta primers and 13 Jbeta primers. The assay was immunoSEQ multiplex PCR, and TCRdb's table has in-frame clones only and misses some. The sample has about 190,000 clones; more than 75% are singletons.

The sequenced sample consisted of PBMCs. The chain links TRBV2 to TRBJ2-3, with D hard to call. The sequence was collected from a man in his forties in good health and CMV-seropositive. CDR3 coding DNA: TGTGCCAGCAGTGAATTTGTCAAAAGCACAGATACGCAGTATTTT. Its protein is CASSEFVKSTDTQYF. Drawing the rest from reference TRBV2 and TRBJ2-3, the complete variable domain is EPEVTQTPSHQVTQMGQEVILRCVPISNHLYFYWYRQILGQKVEFLVSFYNNEISEKSEIFDDQFSVERPDGSNFTLKIRSTKLEDSAMYFCASSEFVKSTDTQYFGPGTRLTVL.